This TCR beta chain stems from a study of cytomegalovirus exposure and HLA in healthy donors. The PCR contained 60 Vbeta and 13 Jbeta primers. The table came from immunoSEQ multiplex PCR; TCRdb's copy has only in-frame clones and leaves some out. The profile covers fewer than 250,000 clones, with 70% to 80% appearing a single time and about 0.36% taken by the ten largest. These donors, healthy bone marrow donors, were studied. Study-wide results and caveats: In a later analysis, a missense DCLRE1C variant was linked to TCR beta V- and J-gene trimming. Analyses of presence/absence relied on an assumption of roughly uniform sequencing depth across donors.

V shed 5 bases, J shed 8 bases, and the junction held 12 bases outside the gene matches. Germline V gives CDR1 GTSNPN, CDR2 SVGIG (reference sequence). The CDR3 runs 15 residues. In regard to this clone: Its antigen is undetermined.

The chain links TRBV30 to TRBJ1-4, with TRBD1 matching over 9 bases. This clonotype was sampled from a male donor in good health and CMV-seropositive. The sequenced sample consisted of PBMCs. The CDR3 sequence is CAWGRIQGAGEKLFF. CDR3 in DNA: TGTGCCTGGGGTCGTATACAGGGGGCAGGAGAAAAACTGTTTTTT.